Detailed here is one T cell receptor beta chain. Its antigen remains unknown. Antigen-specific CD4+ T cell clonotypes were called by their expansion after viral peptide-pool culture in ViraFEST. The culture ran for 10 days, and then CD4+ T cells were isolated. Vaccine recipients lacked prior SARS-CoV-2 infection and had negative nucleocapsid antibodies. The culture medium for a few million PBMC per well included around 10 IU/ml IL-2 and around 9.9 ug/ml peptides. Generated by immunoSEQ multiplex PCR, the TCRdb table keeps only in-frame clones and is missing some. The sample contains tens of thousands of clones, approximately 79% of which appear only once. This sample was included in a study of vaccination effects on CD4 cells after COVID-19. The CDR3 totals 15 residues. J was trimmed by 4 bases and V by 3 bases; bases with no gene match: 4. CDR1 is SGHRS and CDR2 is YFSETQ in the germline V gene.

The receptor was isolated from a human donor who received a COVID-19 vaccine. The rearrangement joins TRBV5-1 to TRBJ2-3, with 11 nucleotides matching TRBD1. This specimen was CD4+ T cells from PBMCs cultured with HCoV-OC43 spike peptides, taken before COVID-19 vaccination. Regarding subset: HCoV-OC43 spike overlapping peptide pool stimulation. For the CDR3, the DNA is TGCGCCAGCAGCTGGACAGGGGGCTTAGCAGATACGCAGTATTTT. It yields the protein CASSWTGGLADTQYF.